This is a list of T cell receptor beta chains from one sample in a study of siplizumab effects on memory and regulatory T cells. Data came from immunoSEQ multiplex PCR; TCRdb stores just in-frame clones and leaves some out. The data contain some 97,000 clones, about 90% of them seen just once; the ten biggest clones take up roughly 0.78%. The sample comprised Tregs sorted from blood. The origin of the receptors is a human donor in good health. Each CDR3 is given without its conserved first and last residue. A D gene is named only where the DNA matches it firmly.

J gene | D gene | V gene | CDR3 length | CDR3 protein
TRBJ2-3 | - | TRBV11-1 | 12 | ASSQGLRTDTQY
TRBJ2-7 | - | TRBV5-1 | 11 | ASSLSPSYEQY
TRBJ2-7 | - | TRBV11-2 | 12 | ASSFDLADTWQY
TRBJ2-3 | - | TRBV5-1 | 10 | ASRKSTDTQY
TRBJ1-5 | - | TRBV7-9 | 10 | ASSDGGQPQH
TRBJ1-3 | TRBD1 | TRBV5-1 | 16 | ASSLVGGQILSGNTIY
TRBJ2-7 | - | TRBV6-1 | 12 | ASKTGLITYEQY
TRBJ2-7 | - | TRBV6-6 | 10 | ASSYSPYEQY
TRBJ2-5 | TRBD2 | TRBV5-4 | 15 | ASSLGVTAGVRETQY
TRBJ2-7 | - | TRBV6-1 | 9 | ASNRLYEQY
TRBJ1-1 | - | TRBV5-1 | 11 | ASQGGEDTEAF
TRBJ2-1 | - | TRBV5-1 | 13 | ASSLGLHDFNEQF